What follows describes a single T cell receptor (beta chain). Original data processing: Researchers report that nucleated cell counts were estimated from reference gene primer amplification. Sequenced by immunoSEQ multiplex PCR; TCRdb stores in-frame clones only, minus some. For V, J and clone size, that table is used; D and trimming come from the DNA. This sample has approximately 230,000 clones, with 70% to 90% found just once. The source of the sample is a study of blood T cell repertoires in COVID-19. Study-wide background: Donors in the United States, Italy and Spain gave samples during acute or convalescent COVID-19. PBMCs, B-cell-depleted T cells, or T cells were the source of the cDNA or gDNA that made up the material.

The V and J ends lost 7 bases and 4 bases respectively, with 14 bases between them. This CDR3 region has 14 residues. Germline CDR1 and CDR2: MNHEY and SVGEGT. The V and J genes are TRBV6-2 or TRBV6-3 and TRBJ1-5; no clear D. The sequenced sample consisted of peripheral blood. The origin of this receptor is a woman aged 40-49 years who had recovered from COVID-19. CDR3 coding DNA: TGTGCCAGCACCCCGTCGAGGAAAAATCAGCCCCAGCATTTT. Encoded protein: CASTPSRKNQPQHF.